The rows below give T cell receptor beta chains drawn from one sample of a study of control samples from healthy donors and cancer patients. Assay: immunoSEQ multiplex PCR; the TCRdb copy retains only in-frame clones and omits some. The profile shows over 40,000 clones, about 90% of them singletons. Source material: PBMCs. The receptors were sampled from a man aged 50 to 60 with head and neck cancer. Each CDR3 is given with its conserved first and last residue. D genes are given only for firm matches. For some rows the clone size is stated as once, few or many, or as a class when expanded; others skip it.

14 TRBJ2-5 TRBV4-1 once . CASSQVVLAETQYF TGCGCCAGCAGCCAAGTAGTGCTAGCTGAGACCCAGTACTTC
16 TRBJ2-1 TRBV3-1/TRBV3-2 . TRBD1 CASSHSGTGGYNEQFF TGTGCCAGCAGCCATTCCGGGACAGGGGGTTACAATGAGCAGTTCTTC
13 TRBJ2-3 TRBV6-6 . . CASSRASTDTQYF TGTGCCAGCAGTAGGGCCTCCACAGATACGCAGTATTTT
15 TRBJ2-7 TRBV19 . TRBD1 CASSIAGTGVHEQYF TGTGCCAGTAGTATAGCCGGGACAGGGGTCCACGAGCAGTACTTC
14 TRBJ1-5 TRBV6-2/TRBV6-3 . . CASSYGSNNQPQHF TGTGCCAGCAGTTACGGGAGTAACAATCAGCCCCAGCATTTT
15 TRBJ2-7 TRBV7-8 . TRBD2 CASSTSGTRAYEQYF TGTGCCAGCAGCACGTCCGGGACTAGGGCCTACGAGCAGTACTTC
16 TRBJ2-3 TRBV11-1 once TRBD2 CASSSVLAGGRDTQYF TGTGCCAGCAGCTCAGTACTAGCGGGGGGCCGGGATACGCAGTATTTT
14 TRBJ2-1 TRBV6-5 . TRBD2 CASHPSGSSNEQFF TGTGCCAGCCATCCTAGCGGGAGTTCCAATGAGCAGTTCTTC
15 TRBJ1-6 TRBV4-1 . . CASSHGQGYNSPLHF TGCGCCAGCAGCCATGGCCAGGGGTACAATTCACCCCTCCACTTT
15 TRBJ2-5 TRBV6-5 . . CASTLYMTGQETQYF TGTGCCAGCACCCTATATATGACAGGACAAGAGACCCAGTACTTC
15 TRBJ2-5 TRBV5-1 . . CASSLGGQVVETQYF TGCGCCAGCAGCCTGGGGGGGCAAGTCGTGGAGACCCAGTACTTC
17 TRBJ2-7 TRBV6-6 medium-sized TRBD2 CASSPTLAGVRSYEQYF TGTGCCAGCAGTCCTACTCTAGCGGGAGTTCGTTCCTACGAGCAGTACTTC
16 TRBJ2-2 TRBV14 . TRBD2 CASSTRLAGATGELFF TGTGCCAGCAGCACCCGACTAGCGGGAGCCACCGGGGAGCTGTTTTTT
17 TRBJ2-3 TRBV7-9 . . CASSSPFGELITDTQYF TGTGCCAGCAGCTCCCCATTCGGGGAGTTGATCACAGATACGCAGTATTTT
11 TRBJ1-6 TRBV7-9 . . CASSSESPLHF TGTGCCAGCAGCTCGGAATCACCCCTCCACTTT
15 TRBJ2-3 TRBV19 . . CASSMDSGKTDTQYF TGTGCCAGTAGTATGGACAGCGGGAAAACAGATACGCAGTATTTT
14 TRBJ1-5 TRBV6-4 once . CASSADTSNQPQHF TGTGCCAGCAGCGCGGACACTAGCAATCAGCCCCAGCATTTT
15 TRBJ2-7 TRBV29-1 . . CSVEVIGGETYEQYF TGCAGCGTTGAGGTTATTGGCGGGGAAACCTACGAGCAGTACTTC
17 TRBJ2-7 TRBV27 few TRBD2 CASSNLLAGGLNDEQYF TGTGCCAGCAGTAACCTCCTAGCGGGAGGGCTTAACGACGAGCAGTACTTC
10 TRBJ2-3 TRBV3-1/TRBV3-2 once . CASSQGTQYF TGTGCCAGCAGCCAAGGGACGCAGTATTTT
15 TRBJ2-5 TRBV9 . TRBD2 CASSVGPDPGGTQYF TGTGCCAGCAGCGTAGGGCCAGACCCGGGGGGGACCCAGTACTTC
17 TRBJ2-1 TRBV5-1 . TRBD2 CASSSGLAGPTYNEQFF TGCGCCAGCAGCTCGGGACTAGCGGGACCAACCTACAATGAGCAGTTCTTC
15 TRBJ1-1 TRBV6-5 . . CASSYSGTGETEAFF TGTGCCAGCAGTTACTCAGGGACGGGTGAGACTGAAGCTTTCTTT
16 TRBJ2-5 TRBV28 . TRBD2 CASKLGGTRRGETQYF TGTGCCAGCAAACTGGGGGGGACTAGGAGGGGAGAGACCCAGTACTTC
13 TRBJ1-5 TRBV12-3/TRBV12-4 . . CASRGEGNQPQHF TGTGCCAGCAGGGGAGAGGGGAATCAGCCCCAGCATTTT
12 TRBJ2-7 TRBV12-3/TRBV12-4 . TRBD1 CASQPDRGGQYF TGTGCCAGCCAACCCGACAGGGGGGGGCAGTACTTC
13 TRBJ2-2 TRBV7-8 . . CASSSEGLGELFF TGTGCCAGCAGCTCCGAGGGGCTCGGGGAGCTGTTTTTT
14 TRBJ2-2 TRBV4-3 . . CASSQDSDTGELFF TGCGCCAGCAGCCAAGATTCTGACACCGGGGAGCTGTTTTTT